This TCR beta chain was found in a study of T-cell reconstitution after alpha-beta-depleted transplantation in children. Findings and limits, study-wide: Where some patients showed high TCRbeta diversity at day 60, it came from recipient T cells and thymic progenitors that had survived. Roughly two months post-transplant, alpha-beta T cells reportedly originated from several hundred graft clones that had expanded.

Molecular barcoding with unique molecular identifiers was used for the TCRbeta library. Using its own MiXCR run on the PCR reads, TCRdb lists one record per CDR3 protein. The sample carries fewer than 1 million distinct CDR3 sequences, 16% recorded once. In this sample, this clonotype turned up a few times. Its antigen is unknown. V lost 5 bases to trimming and J lost 1 base, with 17 bases between them. This CDR3 region has 17 residues. The specimen was PBMCs, mostly from graft donor cells, collected 360 days after TCRalphabeta/CD19-depleted stem cell transplant. The TCR was taken from a male patient between 10 and 17 years old who had a stem cell transplant for acute lymphoblastic leukemia, so the T cells may come from the graft donor. The chain joins TRBV12-3 or TRBV12-4 to TRBJ2-2; TRBD1 or TRBD2 may be the D gene (6 bases each). The CDR3 nucleotides are TGTGCCAGCAGTCAAGCGTGGGGGGCTCGGAACACCGGGGAGCTGTTTTTT. Translation: CASSQAWGARNTGELFF.